This T cell receptor (beta chain) emerged from a study of T cell responses to AZD1222 COVID-19 vaccine. To note about this clone: What it recognizes is unknown.

Repertoires were generated with immunoSEQ multiplex PCR, while TCRdb's copy carries only in-frame clones and drops some. This table holds approximately 100,000 clones, around 96% found once. Study outcomes and limitations: Of spike-specific TCRs, nearly half reportedly target regions left unmutated in variants. Repertoires were sampled only after the peak T cell response.

The junction had 9 bases not matched to a gene; V was cut back by 4 bases and J by 3 bases. The CDR3 loop spans 16 amino acids. CDR1 is SGHDT, CDR2 YYEEEE, per germline. The V gene is TRBV5-6, the J gene TRBJ2-4; 8 bases are a match to TRBD1. The receptor comes from an adult in good health. The sequenced sample was peripheral blood, obtained on day 0 of AZD1222 vaccination. For the CDR3, the DNA is TGTGCCAGCAGCCCCGGCAGGGGGCTTTACAAAAACATTCAGTACTTC. Translation gives CASSPGRGLYKNIQYF.